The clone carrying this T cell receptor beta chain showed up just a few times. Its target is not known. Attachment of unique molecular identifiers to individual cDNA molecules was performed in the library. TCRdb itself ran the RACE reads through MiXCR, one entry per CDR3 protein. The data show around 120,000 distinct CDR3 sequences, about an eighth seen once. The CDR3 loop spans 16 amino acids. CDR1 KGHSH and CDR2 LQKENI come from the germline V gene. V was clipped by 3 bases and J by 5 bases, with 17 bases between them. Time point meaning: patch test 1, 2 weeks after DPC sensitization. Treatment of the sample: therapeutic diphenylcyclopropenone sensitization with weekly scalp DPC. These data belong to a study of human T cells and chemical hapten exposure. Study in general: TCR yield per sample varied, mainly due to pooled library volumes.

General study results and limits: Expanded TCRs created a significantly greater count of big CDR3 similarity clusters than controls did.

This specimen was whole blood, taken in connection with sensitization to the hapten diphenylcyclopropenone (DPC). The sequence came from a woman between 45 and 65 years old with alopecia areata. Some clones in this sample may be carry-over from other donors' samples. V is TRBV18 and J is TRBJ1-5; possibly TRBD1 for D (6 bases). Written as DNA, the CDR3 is TGTGCCAGCTCACCCAATCCGTTGGGGGCAGATCAGCCCCAGCATTTT. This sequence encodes CASSPNPLGADQPQHF.